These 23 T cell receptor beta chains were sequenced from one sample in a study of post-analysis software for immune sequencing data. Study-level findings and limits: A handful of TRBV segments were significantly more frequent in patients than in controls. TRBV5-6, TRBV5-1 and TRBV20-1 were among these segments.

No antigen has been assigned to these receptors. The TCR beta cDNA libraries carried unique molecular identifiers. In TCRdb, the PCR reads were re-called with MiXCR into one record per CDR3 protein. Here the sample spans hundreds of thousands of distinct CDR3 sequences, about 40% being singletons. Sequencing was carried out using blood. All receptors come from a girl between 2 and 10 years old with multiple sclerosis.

The CDR3 sequence: CSVPRVAGEQDTQYF. The CDR3 coding sequence is TGCAGCGTCCCCCGGGTGGCGGGAGAGCAAGATACGCAGTATTTT. The J gene is TRBJ2-3, the V gene TRBV29-1, with 7 bases matching TRBD2. The CDR3 extends over 15 amino acids. Trimming removed 6 bases from V and 5 bases from J; junction bases left unmatched: 14. The germline V gene has CDR1 SQVTM and CDR2 ANQGSEA.

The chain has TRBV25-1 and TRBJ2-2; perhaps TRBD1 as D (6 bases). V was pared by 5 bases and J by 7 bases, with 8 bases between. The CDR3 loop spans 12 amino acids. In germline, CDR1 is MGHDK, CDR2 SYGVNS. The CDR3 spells CASSRTVGELFF. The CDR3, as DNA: TGTGCCAGCAGTCGGACAGTCGGGGAGCTGTTTTTT.

The chain's CDR3 is CASSQSGLAGVNEQFF. For the CDR3, the DNA is TGCGCCAGCAGCCAATCAGGACTAGCGGGGGTCAATGAGCAGTTCTTC. The V call is TRBV4-1, the J call TRBJ2-1; 13 bases are a match to TRBD2. V gave up 2 bases and J gave up 6 bases; unmatched junction bases: 4. Germline V gives CDR1 MGHRA, CDR2 YSYEKL. The CDR3 is 16 amino acids.

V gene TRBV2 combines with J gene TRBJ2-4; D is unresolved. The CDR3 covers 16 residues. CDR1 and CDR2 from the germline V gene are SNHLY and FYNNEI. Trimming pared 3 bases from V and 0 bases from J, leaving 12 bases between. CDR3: CASSDGHRLAKNIQYF. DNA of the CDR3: TGTGCCAGCAGTGACGGGCACCGTCTAGCCAAAAACATTCAGTACTTC.

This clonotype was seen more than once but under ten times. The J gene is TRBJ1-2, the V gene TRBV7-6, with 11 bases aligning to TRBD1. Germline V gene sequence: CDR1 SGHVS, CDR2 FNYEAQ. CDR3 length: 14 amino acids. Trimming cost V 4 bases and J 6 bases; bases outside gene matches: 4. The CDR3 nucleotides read TGTGCCAGCAGCTGGGGACAGGGGGTTCATGGCTACACCTTC. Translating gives CASSWGQGVHGYTF.

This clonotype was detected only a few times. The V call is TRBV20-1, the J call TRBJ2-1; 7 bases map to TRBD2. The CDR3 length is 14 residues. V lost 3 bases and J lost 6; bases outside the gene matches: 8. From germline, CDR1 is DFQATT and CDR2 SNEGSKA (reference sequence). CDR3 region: CSASKTPSGNEQFF. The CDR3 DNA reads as TGCAGTGCTAGCAAGACGCCTAGCGGCAATGAGCAGTTCTTC.

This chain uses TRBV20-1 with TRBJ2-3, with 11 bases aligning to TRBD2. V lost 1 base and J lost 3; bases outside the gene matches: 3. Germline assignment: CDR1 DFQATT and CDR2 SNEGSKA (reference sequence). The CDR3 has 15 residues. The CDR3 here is CSARGASGRTDTQYF. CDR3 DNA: TGCAGTGCTAGAGGGGCTAGCGGGAGGACAGATACGCAGTATTTT.

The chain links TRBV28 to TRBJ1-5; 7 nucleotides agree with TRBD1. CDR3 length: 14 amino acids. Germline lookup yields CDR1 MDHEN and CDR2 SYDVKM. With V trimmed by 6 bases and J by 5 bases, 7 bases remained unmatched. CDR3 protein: CASSRAQGDQPQHF. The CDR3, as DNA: TGTGCCAGCAGCCGAGCGCAGGGGGATCAGCCCCAGCATTTT.

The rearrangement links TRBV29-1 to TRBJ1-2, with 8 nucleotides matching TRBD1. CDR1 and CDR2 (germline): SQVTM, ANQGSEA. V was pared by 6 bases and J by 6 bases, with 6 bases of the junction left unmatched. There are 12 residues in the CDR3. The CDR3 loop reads CSVLDRADGYTF. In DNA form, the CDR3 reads TGCAGCGTCCTGGACAGGGCGGATGGCTACACCTTC.

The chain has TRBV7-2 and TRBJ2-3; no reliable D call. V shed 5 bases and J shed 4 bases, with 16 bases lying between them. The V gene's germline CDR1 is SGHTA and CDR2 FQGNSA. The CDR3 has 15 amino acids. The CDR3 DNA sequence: TGTGCCAGCAGCCTAACCCAACTTCAACCAGATACGCAGTATTTT. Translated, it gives CASSLTQLQPDTQYF.

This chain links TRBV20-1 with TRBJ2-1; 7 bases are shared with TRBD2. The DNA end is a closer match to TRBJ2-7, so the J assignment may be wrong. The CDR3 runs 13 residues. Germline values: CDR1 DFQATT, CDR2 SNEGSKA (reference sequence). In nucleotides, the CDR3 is TGCAGTGCGGGAGGGAGGGCCTACAATGAGCAGTACTTC. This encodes CSAGGRAYNEQYF.

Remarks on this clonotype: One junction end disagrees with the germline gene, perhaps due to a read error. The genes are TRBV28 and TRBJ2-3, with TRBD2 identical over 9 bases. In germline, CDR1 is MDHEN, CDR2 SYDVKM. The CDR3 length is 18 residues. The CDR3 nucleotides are TGTGCCAACAGTTTTCGACTAGCGGATACAATAAGCACAGATACGCAGTATTTT. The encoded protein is CANSFRLADTISTDTQYF.

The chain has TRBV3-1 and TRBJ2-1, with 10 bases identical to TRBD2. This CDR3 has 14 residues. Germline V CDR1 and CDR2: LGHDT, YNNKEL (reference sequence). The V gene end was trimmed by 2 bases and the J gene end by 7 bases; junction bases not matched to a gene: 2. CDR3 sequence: CASSQLGLANEQFF. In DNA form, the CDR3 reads TGTGCCAGCAGCCAATTGGGACTAGCGAATGAGCAGTTCTTC.

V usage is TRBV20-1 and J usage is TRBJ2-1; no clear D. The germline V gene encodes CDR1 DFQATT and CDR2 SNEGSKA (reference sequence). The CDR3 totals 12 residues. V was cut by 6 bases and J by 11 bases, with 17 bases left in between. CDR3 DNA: TGCAGTGCACCGAAGGTACGGACCCAGCAGTTCTTC. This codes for CSAPKVRTQQFF.

The CDR3 sequence: CSARSKQGGLSGYTF. CDR3 nucleotides: TGCAGTGCTAGATCCAAACAGGGCGGTCTTTCTGGCTACACCTTC. The rearrangement uses TRBV20-1 and TRBJ1-2; possible D gene TRBD1, 6 bases. This CDR3 comprises 15 residues. Germline V gene data show CDR1 as DFQATT and CDR2 as SNEGSKA (reference sequence). V lost 2 bases to trimming and J lost 7 bases, with 20 bases between them.

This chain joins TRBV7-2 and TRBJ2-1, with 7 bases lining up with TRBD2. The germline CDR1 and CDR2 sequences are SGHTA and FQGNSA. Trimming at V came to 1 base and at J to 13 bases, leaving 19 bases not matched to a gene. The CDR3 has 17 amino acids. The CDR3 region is CTSSLVGSGRVTETQFF. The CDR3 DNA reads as TGTACCAGCAGCTTAGTGGGTAGCGGGCGGGTCACCGAGACCCAGTTCTTC. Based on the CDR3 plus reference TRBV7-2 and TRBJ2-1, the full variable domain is GAGVSQSPSNKVTEKGKDVELRCDPISGHTALYWYRQSLGQGLEFLIYFQGNSAPDKSGLPSDRFSAERTGGSVSTLTIQRTQQEDSAVYLCTSSLVGSGRVTETQFFGPGTRLTVL.

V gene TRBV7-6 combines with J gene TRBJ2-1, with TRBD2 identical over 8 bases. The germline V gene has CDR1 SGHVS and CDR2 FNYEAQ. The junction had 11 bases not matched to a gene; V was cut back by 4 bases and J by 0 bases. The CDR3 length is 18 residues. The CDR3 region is CASSSHLLAGSSYNEQFF. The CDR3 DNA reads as TGTGCCAGCAGCTCGCACCTCTTAGCGGGGAGCTCCTACAATGAGCAGTTCTTC.

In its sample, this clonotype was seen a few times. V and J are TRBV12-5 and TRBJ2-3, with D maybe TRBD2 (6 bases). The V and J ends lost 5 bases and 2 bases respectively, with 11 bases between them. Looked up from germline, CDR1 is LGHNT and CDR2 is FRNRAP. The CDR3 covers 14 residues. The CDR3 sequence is CASGRDSHTDTQYF. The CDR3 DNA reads TGTGCTAGTGGTCGGGACTCACACACAGATACGCAGTATTTT.

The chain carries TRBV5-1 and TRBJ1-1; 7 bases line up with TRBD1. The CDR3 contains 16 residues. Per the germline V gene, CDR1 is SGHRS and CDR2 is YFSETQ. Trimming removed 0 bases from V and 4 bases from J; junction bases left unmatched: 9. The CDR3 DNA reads TGCGCCAGCAGCTTGGCCGTCGACAGGGCGGGCACTGAAGCTTTCTTT. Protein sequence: CASSLAVDRAGTEAFF.

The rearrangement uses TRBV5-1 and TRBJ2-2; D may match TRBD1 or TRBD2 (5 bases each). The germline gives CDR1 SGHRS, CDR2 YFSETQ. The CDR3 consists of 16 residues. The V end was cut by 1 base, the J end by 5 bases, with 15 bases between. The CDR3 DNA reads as TGCGCCAGCAGCTTGCGAGCGGAGCAGGGAACCGGGGAGCTGTTTTTT. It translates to CASSLRAEQGTGELFF.

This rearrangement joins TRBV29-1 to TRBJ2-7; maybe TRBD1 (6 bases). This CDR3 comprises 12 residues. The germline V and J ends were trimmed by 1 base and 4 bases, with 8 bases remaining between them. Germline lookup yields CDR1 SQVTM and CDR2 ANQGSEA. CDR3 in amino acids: CSVEVGGYEQYF. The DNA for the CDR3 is TGCAGCGTTGAAGTAGGGGGTTACGAGCAGTACTTC.

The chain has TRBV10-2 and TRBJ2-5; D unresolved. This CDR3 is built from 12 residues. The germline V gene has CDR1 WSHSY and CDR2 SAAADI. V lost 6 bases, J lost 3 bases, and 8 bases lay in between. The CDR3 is CASRVGEETQYF. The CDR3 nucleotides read TGCGCCAGCAGAGTCGGAGAAGAGACCCAGTACTTC.

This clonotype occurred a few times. The CDR3 here is CASSVPGQGKGREQYF. CDR3 nucleotide sequence: TGTGCCAGCAGCGTACCCGGACAGGGGAAAGGTCGCGAGCAGTACTTC. V and J are TRBV7-9 and TRBJ2-7; the match to TRBD1 covers 9 bases. Looked up from germline, CDR1 is SEHNR and CDR2 is FQNEAQ (reference sequence). CDR3 length: 16 residues. The ends lost 5 bases at V and 6 bases at J; junction bases unmatched: 14.